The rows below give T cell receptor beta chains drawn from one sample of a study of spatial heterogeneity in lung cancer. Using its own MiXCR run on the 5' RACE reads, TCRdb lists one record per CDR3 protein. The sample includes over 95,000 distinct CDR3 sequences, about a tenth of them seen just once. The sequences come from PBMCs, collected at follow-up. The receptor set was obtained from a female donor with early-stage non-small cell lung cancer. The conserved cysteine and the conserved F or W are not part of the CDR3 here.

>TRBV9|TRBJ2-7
ASSVAGTGAYEQY
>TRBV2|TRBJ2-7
ASRLNYEQY
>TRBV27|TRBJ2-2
ASGRLAGNTGELF
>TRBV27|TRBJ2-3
ASSTLWDRFTDTQY
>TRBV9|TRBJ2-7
ASSVGLAGEQY
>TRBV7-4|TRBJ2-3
ASSLTRASRTDTQY
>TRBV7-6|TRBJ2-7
ASSRTGTSGSHEQY
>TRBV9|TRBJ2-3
ASSVTGDPTDTQY
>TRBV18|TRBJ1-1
ASSPNTGNTEAF
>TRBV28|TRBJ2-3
ASSAQGFMGTDTQY
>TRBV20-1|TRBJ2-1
SARDVEREGSYNEQF
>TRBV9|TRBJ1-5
ASSVDWNQPQH
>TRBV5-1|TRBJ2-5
ASSFRGRAETQY
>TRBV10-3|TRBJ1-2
AIRGDRGTPNYGYT
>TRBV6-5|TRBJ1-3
ASSTGQARY
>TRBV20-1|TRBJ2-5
SASTAQETQY
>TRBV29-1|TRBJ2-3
SVGRETDTQY
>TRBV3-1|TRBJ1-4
ASSQAYRENEKLF
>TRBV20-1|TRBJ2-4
SAPSSLAGVNIQY
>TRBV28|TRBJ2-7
ASSSGNYEQY
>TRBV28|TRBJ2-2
ASSFGGRYTGELF
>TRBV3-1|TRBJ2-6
ASSHHRLADSGANVLT
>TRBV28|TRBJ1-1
ASPPGRGRGNTEAF
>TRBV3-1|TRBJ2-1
ASSQEQGLNEQF
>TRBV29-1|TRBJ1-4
SAGQGGEKLF
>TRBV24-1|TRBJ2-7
ATSDSGGDPYEQY
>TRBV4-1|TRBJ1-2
ASSQGRRDSGYT
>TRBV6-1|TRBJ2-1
ASSKAGTSPF
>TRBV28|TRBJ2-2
ASPNRNTGELF
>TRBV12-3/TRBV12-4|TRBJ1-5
ASSLLEGHQPQH
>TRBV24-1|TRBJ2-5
ATSRVFGIQETQY
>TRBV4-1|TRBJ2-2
ASSPMGPGELF
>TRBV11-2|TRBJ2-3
ASSSRTSGRSSDTQY
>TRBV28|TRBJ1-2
ASGDRNINGYT
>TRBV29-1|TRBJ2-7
SVESGQAYEQY
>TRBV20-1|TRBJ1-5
SALGGGNQPQH
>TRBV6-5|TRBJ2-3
ASSLAGGPGDTQY
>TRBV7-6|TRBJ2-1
ASSSSGRKGNEQF
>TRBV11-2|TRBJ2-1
ASSPLTNEQF